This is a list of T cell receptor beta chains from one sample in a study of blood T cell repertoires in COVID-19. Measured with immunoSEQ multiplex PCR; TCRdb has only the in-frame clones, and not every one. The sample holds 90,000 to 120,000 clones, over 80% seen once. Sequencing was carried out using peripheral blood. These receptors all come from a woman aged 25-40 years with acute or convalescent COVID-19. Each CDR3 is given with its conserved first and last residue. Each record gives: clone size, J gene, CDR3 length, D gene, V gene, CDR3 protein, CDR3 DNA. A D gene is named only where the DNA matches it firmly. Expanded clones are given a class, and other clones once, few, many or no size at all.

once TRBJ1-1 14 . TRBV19 CASSIDVGSPEAFF TGTGCCAGTAGTATAGATGTGGGGAGCCCTGAAGCTTTCTTT
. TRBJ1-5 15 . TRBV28 CASSRPRDTLQPQHF TGTGCCAGCAGCCGCCCCCGGGACACACTTCAGCCCCAGCATTTT
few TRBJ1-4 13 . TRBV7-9 CASSWEAAEKLFF TGTGCCAGCAGCTGGGAGGCGGCTGAAAAACTGTTTTTT
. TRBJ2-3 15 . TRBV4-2 CASSQAGSGTDTQYF TGTGCCAGCAGCCAAGCGGGAAGTGGGACAGATACGCAGTATTTT
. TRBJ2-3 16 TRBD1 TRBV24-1 CATSDRRRGFTDTQYF TGTGCCACCAGTGATCGCCGCAGGGGGTTCACAGATACGCAGTATTTT
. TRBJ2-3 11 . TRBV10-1 CAGDFTDTQYF TGCGCCGGGGACTTCACAGATACGCAGTATTTT
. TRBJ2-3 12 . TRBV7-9 CASSLVSDTQYF TGTGCCAGCAGCTTAGTATCAGATACGCAGTATTTT
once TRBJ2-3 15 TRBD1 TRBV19 CASKIGQASTDTQYF TGTGCCAGTAAAATTGGACAGGCCAGCACAGATACGCAGTATTTT
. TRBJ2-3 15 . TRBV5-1 CASSLGGAYTDTQYF TGCGCCAGCAGCTTGGGAGGTGCTTACACAGATACGCAGTATTTT
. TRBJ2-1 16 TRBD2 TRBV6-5 CASSYSDGRDYNEQFF TGTGCCAGCAGTTACTCAGACGGGAGGGATTACAATGAGCAGTTCTTC
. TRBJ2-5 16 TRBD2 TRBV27 CASSPTAGLALQTQYF TGTGCCAGCAGTCCGACGGCCGGACTAGCTCTTCAGACCCAGTACTTC
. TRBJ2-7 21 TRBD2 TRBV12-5 CASGFILAEGTSGGRTYEQYF TGTGCTAGTGGTTTTATCCTTGCAGAGGGGACTAGCGGGGGGCGAACCTACGAGCAGTACTTC
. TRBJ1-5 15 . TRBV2 CASSGVRGGNQPQHF TGTGCCAGCAGTGGGGTCAGGGGTGGCAATCAGCCCCAGCATTTT
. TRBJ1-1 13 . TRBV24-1 CATSLGRGTEAFF TGTGCCACCAGTTTAGGCAGGGGCACTGAAGCTTTCTTT
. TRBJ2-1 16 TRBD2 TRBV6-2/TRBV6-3 CASSFSLAGEDDEQFF TGTGCCAGCAGTTTCTCATTAGCGGGAGAGGACGATGAGCAGTTCTTC
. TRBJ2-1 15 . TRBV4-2 CASSQGGTSYNEQFF TGTGCCAGCAGCCAAGGCGGGACCTCCTACAATGAGCAGTTCTTC
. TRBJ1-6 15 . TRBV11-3 CASSLQGRKDSPLHF TGTGCCAGCAGCTTACAGGGGAGAAAGGATTCACCCCTCCACTTT
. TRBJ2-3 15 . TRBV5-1 CASSTDPGFTDTQYF TGCGCCAGCAGCACCGATCCCGGGTTCACAGATACGCAGTATTTT